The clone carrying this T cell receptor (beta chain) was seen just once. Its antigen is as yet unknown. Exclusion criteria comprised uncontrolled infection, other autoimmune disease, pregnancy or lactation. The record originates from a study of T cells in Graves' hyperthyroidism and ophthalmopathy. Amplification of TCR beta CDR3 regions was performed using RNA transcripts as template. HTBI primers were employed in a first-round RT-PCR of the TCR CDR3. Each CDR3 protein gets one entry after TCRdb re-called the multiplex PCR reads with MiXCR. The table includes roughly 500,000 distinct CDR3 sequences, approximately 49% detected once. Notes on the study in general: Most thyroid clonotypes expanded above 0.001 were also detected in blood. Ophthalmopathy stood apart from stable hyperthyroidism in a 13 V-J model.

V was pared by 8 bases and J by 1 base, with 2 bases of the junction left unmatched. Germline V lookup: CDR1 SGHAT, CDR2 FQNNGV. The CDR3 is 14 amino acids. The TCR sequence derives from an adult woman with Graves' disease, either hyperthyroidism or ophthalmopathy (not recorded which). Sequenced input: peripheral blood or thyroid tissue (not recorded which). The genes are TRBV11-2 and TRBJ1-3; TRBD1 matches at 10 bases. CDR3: CASQGQGSGNTIYF. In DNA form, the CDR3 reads TGTGCCAGCCAGGGACAGGGGTCTGGAAACACCATATATTTT.